The 29 T cell receptor beta chains below were found in one sample sequenced in a study of cytotoxic CD8 clonotypes in ibrutinib-treated CLL. TCRdb's table, derived via immunoSEQ multiplex PCR, lists solely in-frame clones and lacks some. The table records about 300,000 clones, around 76% of them present only once. This sample comprised PBMCs, obtained at disease progression, from a patient treated with ibrutinib. Every receptor here comes from a human donor with chronic lymphocytic leukemia.

The chain is built from TRBV7-9 and TRBJ2-1; 9 bases line up with TRBD2. This CDR3 comprises 17 residues. The junction had 5 bases not matched to a gene; V was cut back by 2 bases and J by 0 bases. The germline CDR1 and CDR2 sequences are SEHNR and FQNEAQ (reference sequence). As DNA, the CDR3 is TGTGCCAGCAGCTTACATCCTAGCGGGAACTCCTACAATGAGCAGTTCTTC. It specifies CASSLHPSGNSYNEQFF.

The gene calls are TRBV6-5 and TRBJ2-3; 8 bases are a match to TRBD1. This CDR3 is built from 14 residues. J lost 4 bases, V lost 5 bases, and 5 bases had no gene match. Germline V gene data show CDR1 as MNHEY and CDR2 as SVGAGI. CDR3 in DNA: TGTGCCAGCAGTCACGGACAGGGAGCAGATACGCAGTATTTT. It specifies CASSHGQGADTQYF.

The V gene is TRBV18, the J gene TRBJ2-7; 9 nucleotides line up with TRBD1. CDR1 KGHSH and CDR2 LQKENI come from the germline V gene. J lost 1 base, V lost 3 bases, and 7 bases had no gene match. The CDR3 runs to 16 residues. The CDR3 DNA sequence: TGTGCCAGCTCACCTGGCCGGGACAGGGCATCCTACGAGCAGTACTTC. This encodes CASSPGRDRASYEQYF.

This sequence joins TRBV9 and TRBJ2-5; D remains ambiguous. The germline V gene has CDR1 SGDLS and CDR2 YYNGEE. The CDR3 loop spans 13 amino acids. V was shortened by 2 bases and J by 1 base, with 6 bases between the two germline ends. CDR3 coding DNA: TGTGCCAGCAGCGTCCTCCCCCAAGAGACCCAGTACTTC. Encoded protein: CASSVLPQETQYF. Filled out from reference TRBV9 and TRBJ2-5, the complete variable domain reads DSGVTQTPKHLITATGQRVTLRCSPRSGDLSVYWYQQSLDQGLQFLIQYYNGEERAKGNILERFSAQQFPDLHSELNLSSLELGDSALYFCASSVLPQETQYFGPGTRLLVL.

This clone showed up just once. The chain uses TRBV11-2 and TRBJ1-5; TRBD1 matches 9 bases. Germline loops: CDR1 SGHAT, CDR2 FQNNGV. The trim removed 1 base at V and 0 bases at J, leaving 10 bases unmatched. The CDR3 extends over 19 amino acids. CDR3 residues: CASSLGVGTGMNSNQPQHF. DNA of the CDR3: TGTGCCAGCAGCTTAGGGGTCGGGACAGGGATGAATAGCAATCAGCCCCAGCATTTT.

The chain couples TRBV2 to TRBJ2-6, with D perhaps matching TRBD1 or TRBD2 (5 bases each). The CDR3 loop spans 16 amino acids. The V and J ends lost 2 bases and 3 bases respectively, with 11 bases between them. Germline loops: CDR1 SNHLY, CDR2 FYNNEI. The DNA of the CDR3 is TGTGCCAGCAGTGAAAGGGGCGGGTATGGGGCCAACGTCCTGACTTTC. Translated, it gives CASSERGGYGANVLTF.

This clone was recorded a few times. V usage is TRBV10-3 and J usage is TRBJ2-7; 8 bases match TRBD2. After removal of 0 bases from V and 6 bases from J, the junction contained 4 bases not matched to a gene. Looked up from germline, CDR1 is ENHRY and CDR2 is SYGVKD. CDR3 length: 14 residues. CDR3 sequence reads: CAISESVGRGEQYF. The CDR3 DNA reads as TGTGCCATCAGTGAGTCTGTCGGGAGGGGCGAGCAGTACTTC.

The V gene is TRBV4-1, the J gene TRBJ1-4, with D perhaps matching TRBD1 (5 bases). CDR3 length: 16 residues. V lost 0 bases and J lost 7, with 15 bases in between. Looked up from germline, CDR1 is MGHRA and CDR2 is YSYEKL. DNA for the CDR3: TGCGCCAGCAGCCAAGAGGAGCGGGGGGTGGGTGAAAAACTGTTTTTT. Its translation is CASSQEERGVGEKLFF.

J is TRBJ1-2 and V is TRBV27; D might be TRBD1 (6 bases). CDR3 length: 14 residues. Germline V gives CDR1 MNHEY, CDR2 SMNVEV (reference sequence). Between the trimmed V and J ends, which lost 1 base and 5 bases, there was a span of 11 bases. DNA of the CDR3: TGTGCCAGCAGTTTATATCACAGGGTTTATGGCTACACCTTC. It specifies CASSLYHRVYGYTF.

This chain connects TRBV25-1 to TRBJ1-2; D not resolved. The CDR3 is made up of 12 amino acids. Trimming took off 8 bases at V and 8 bases at J, with 15 bases between the two ends. Per germline, CDR1 MGHDK and CDR2 SYGVNS. The CDR3 DNA reads as TGTGCCAGCCGAGGACGGATGGGAGGCTACACCTTC. Encoded protein: CASRGRMGGYTF.

This rearrangement joins TRBV5-4 to TRBJ1-2; D possibly corresponds to TRBD1 (6 bases). Trimming removed 0 bases from V and 4 bases from J, with 13 bases in between. The CDR3 consists of 15 residues. CDR1 and CDR2 from the germline V gene are SGHNT and YYREEE (reference sequence). The CDR3 DNA reads as TGTGCCAGCAGCTTGGGTCAGGGACAATCCTATGGCTACACCTTC. Amino acids: CASSLGQGQSYGYTF.

The gene calls are TRBV5-6 and TRBJ2-7, with no clear D. Trimming took 1 base from V and 0 from J, leaving 8 bases between them. CDR1 is SGHDT, CDR2 YYEEEE, per germline. This CDR3 contains 14 residues. The CDR3 region has the DNA TGTGCCAGCAGCTTGAACCTCCACTCCTACGAGCAGTACTTC. It specifies CASSLNLHSYEQYF.

The J gene is TRBJ2-5, the V gene TRBV2, with D tentatively TRBD1 (6 bases). Deletions cut 6 bases from V and 1 base from J, with 18 bases between. Germline values: CDR1 SNHLY, CDR2 FYNNEI. This CDR3 is 16 amino acids long. CDR3 residues: CASSSPLGHPQETQYF. DNA for the CDR3: TGTGCCAGCAGCTCTCCGTTGGGACACCCCCAAGAGACCCAGTACTTC.

The rearrangement links TRBV28 to TRBJ2-7; D call uncertain. V dropped 7 bases and J dropped 3 bases, with 16 bases sitting between them. The germline V gene has CDR1 MDHEN and CDR2 SYDVKM. This CDR3 has 14 amino acids. CDR3 coding DNA: TGTGCCAGCACCTCGGGCCAGGTGTTCTACGAGCAGTACTTC. Its protein is CASTSGQVFYEQYF.

This chain uses TRBV27 with TRBJ1-2; 9 nucleotides align to TRBD1. J lost 6 bases, V lost 5 bases, and 13 bases had no gene match. The CDR3 spans 16 residues. CDR1 is MNHEY, CDR2 SMNVEV, per germline (reference sequence). The CDR3 bases are TGTGCCAGCAGTCACGGCCCACAGGGGGCGCGGCATGGCTACACCTTC. Protein: CASSHGPQGARHGYTF.

The rearrangement uses TRBV10-3 and TRBJ1-2; D not resolved. V was pared by 3 bases and J by 4 bases, with 12 bases between. The CDR3 spans 14 residues. Germline V gene lookup returns CDR1 ENHRY and CDR2 SYGVKD. CDR3 sequence reads: CAISEQSLLYGYTF. In DNA form, the CDR3 reads TGTGCCATCAGTGAACAGTCCCTCCTCTATGGCTACACCTTC.

The rearrangement uses TRBV5-6 and TRBJ1-2; D gene uncertain. CDR1 SGHDT and CDR2 YYEEEE come from the germline V gene. With 3 bases removed from V and 1 base from J, the gap between germline ends came to 10 bases. The CDR3 has 14 residues. CDR3 amino acids: CASSYGGLNYGYTF. The CDR3 nucleotides read TGTGCCAGCAGCTACGGAGGGCTTAACTATGGCTACACCTTC.

This clone is a singleton in its sample. The rearrangement links TRBV27 to TRBJ2-2, with TRBD1 matching 8 bases. J gave up 0 bases and V 6 bases, and 3 bases lay outside the gene matches. Germline CDR1 and CDR2: MNHEY and SMNVEV (reference sequence). The CDR3 is 15 residues long. CDR3 DNA sequence: TGTGCCAGCAGACGGACAGGGTCGAACACCGGGGAGCTGTTTTTT. Translating it yields CASRRTGSNTGELFF.

The sample holds one count of this clone. The chain couples TRBV2 to TRBJ1-4; D unclear. Germline V gene lookup returns CDR1 SNHLY and CDR2 FYNNEI. The CDR3 runs 14 residues. Trimming removed 8 bases from V and 8 bases from J, with 18 bases in between. The CDR3 here is CASLDGEGREKLFF. The CDR3 DNA reads as TGTGCCAGCCTTGACGGCGAAGGGAGGGAAAAACTGTTTTTT.

The genes are TRBV25-1 and TRBJ2-1; 7 bases are a match to TRBD2. The CDR3 has 15 residues. V shed 1 base and J 3 bases; nucleotides not matched to a gene: 3. The germline CDR1 and CDR2 sequences are MGHDK and SYGVNS. CDR3 DNA sequence: TGTGCCAGCAGTGAATCAGGCGGGAGCTACAATGAGCAGTTCTTC. Amino acid sequence: CASSESGGSYNEQFF.

This chain links TRBV5-1 with TRBJ1-1; the D is unclear. CDR1 is SGHRS, CDR2 YFSETQ, per germline. The germline V and J ends were trimmed by 1 base and 0 bases, with 10 bases remaining between them. This CDR3 contains 15 residues. CDR3 in DNA: TGCGCCAGCAGCTTGCACGCCCACCTGAACACTGAAGCTTTCTTT. Translated, it gives CASSLHAHLNTEAFF.

This chain joins TRBV25-1 and TRBJ2-1; D uncertain. The CDR3 is made up of 13 amino acids. Looked up from germline, CDR1 is MGHDK and CDR2 is SYGVNS. Deletions cut 3 bases from V and 5 bases from J, with 8 bases between. This CDR3 is CASSDPPHNEQFF. The CDR3 nucleotides read TGTGCCAGCAGTGATCCTCCCCACAATGAGCAGTTCTTC. The variable domain in full, completed from reference TRBV25-1 and TRBJ2-1, reads EADIYQTPRYLVIGTGKKITLECSQTMGHDKMYWYQQDPGMELHLIHYSYGVNSTEKGDLSSESTVSRIRTEHFPLTLESARPSHTSQYLCASSDPPHNEQFFGPGTRLTVL.

The chain recombines TRBV6-5 with TRBJ1-2, with D uncertain. Germline values: CDR1 MNHEY, CDR2 SVGAGI. The CDR3 extends over 13 amino acids. V was pared by 2 bases and J by 4 bases, with 8 bases between. For the CDR3, the DNA is TGTGCCAGCAGTTACGATGCAGTCTATGGCTACACCTTC. Translation: CASSYDAVYGYTF.

V and J are TRBV29-1 and TRBJ1-1; TRBD1 might be the D (6 bases). The CDR3 is 12 residues long. Germline V lookup: CDR1 SQVTM, CDR2 ANQGSEA. V lost 4 bases to trimming and J lost 8 bases, with 14 bases between them. The CDR3 DNA reads TGCAGCGTTGTGGGGGGGCCGGAGGAAGCTTTCTTT. As protein: CSVVGGPEEAFF.

CDR3 DNA sequence: TGTGCCAGCAGCCACTCGCGACGGATCAATCGTGTGAGCAATCAGCCCCAGCATTTT. This sequence encodes CASSHSRRINRVSNQPQHF. The chain uses TRBV11-2 and TRBJ1-5; D not certain. This CDR3 contains 19 residues. Germline CDR1 and CDR2: SGHAT and FQNNGV. V shed 5 bases and J shed 1 base, with 24 bases lying between them.

This chain joins TRBV29-1 and TRBJ2-2; TRBD2 matches at 16 bases. The germline V gene has CDR1 SQVTM and CDR2 ANQGSEA. The CDR3 spans 17 residues. V lost 3 bases, J lost 4 bases, and 5 bases stayed unmatched. This chain's CDR3 is CSVEGLAGGLRTGELFF. DNA of the CDR3: TGCAGCGTTGAGGGACTAGCGGGGGGGCTTCGCACCGGGGAGCTGTTTTTT.

CDR3 protein: CASSSWKDTQYF. The CDR3 coding sequence is TGTGCCAGCAGCTCGTGGAAAGATACGCAGTATTTT. The rearrangement joins TRBV7-9 to TRBJ2-3; D remains unclear. The ends were cut back, 4 bases at V and 5 bases at J, with 7 bases in the middle. The CDR3 is 12 residues long. Germline-derived CDR1 and CDR2 are SEHNR and FQNEAQ (reference sequence).

The DNA for the CDR3 is TGTGCCAGCAGCACCTTAGCGGGGCTACTCCAAGAGACCCAGTACTTC. Its translation: CASSTLAGLLQETQYF. V is TRBV7-9 and J is TRBJ2-5; 8 nucleotides match TRBD2. V gave up 5 bases and J gave up 1 base; unmatched junction bases: 9. This CDR3 is 16 amino acids long. Germline V gives CDR1 SEHNR, CDR2 FQNEAQ (reference sequence).

The rearrangement links TRBV2 to TRBJ2-5; no clear D. The germline gives CDR1 SNHLY, CDR2 FYNNEI. The CDR3 is 11 residues long. V was clipped by 10 bases and J by 5 bases, with 11 bases between them. The CDR3 protein is CAIGRRETQYF. The CDR3 region has the DNA TGTGCCATCGGACGTAGGGAGACCCAGTACTTC.